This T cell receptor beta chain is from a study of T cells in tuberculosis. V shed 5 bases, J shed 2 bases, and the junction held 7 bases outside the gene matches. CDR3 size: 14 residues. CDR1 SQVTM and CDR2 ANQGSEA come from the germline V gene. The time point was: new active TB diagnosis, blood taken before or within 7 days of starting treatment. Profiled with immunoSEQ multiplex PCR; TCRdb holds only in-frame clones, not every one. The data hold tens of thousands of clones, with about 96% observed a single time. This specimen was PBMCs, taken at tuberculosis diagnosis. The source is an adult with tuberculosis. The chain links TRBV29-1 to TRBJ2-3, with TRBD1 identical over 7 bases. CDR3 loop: CSVPTTGLTDTQYF. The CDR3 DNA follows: TGCAGCGTTCCTACGACAGGGCTCACAGATACGCAGTATTTT.